This T cell receptor (beta chain) came from a study of blood T cells in healthy people across ages. In this sample, this clonotype turned up a few times. The second PCR ran about 6 to 11 cycles with a sample-barcoded 5' primer and J-beta primers. Each cDNA molecule, via a template-switch adaptor with 12 random nucleotides, was tagged. TCRdb ran MiXCR on the 5' RACE reads and lists one entry per CDR3 protein. The sample shows about 1 million distinct CDR3 sequences, around 45% of them seen only once. V dropped 5 bases and J dropped 0 bases, with 11 bases sitting between them. CDR3 length: 14 residues. Germline V lookup: CDR1 SQVTM, CDR2 ANQGSEA.

The sequencing input was blood. This sequence originates from a woman in her sixties in good health. J is TRBJ2-1 and V is TRBV29-1; D might be TRBD1 or TRBD2, each matching 5 bases. The CDR3 loop is CSVRQRGSYNEQFF. CDR3 DNA: TGCAGCGTTCGTCAGAGGGGCTCCTACAATGAGCAGTTCTTC.